Listed below are T cell receptor beta chains from one sample, sequenced in a study of T cell changes during pregnancy in multiple sclerosis. Clones were read by immunoSEQ multiplex PCR, and TCRdb kept only the in-frame ones, dropping some. The data show tens of thousands of clones, with around nine tenths seen just once and roughly 0.21% held by the top ten. Material: CD4+ T cells from peripheral blood mononuclear cells, obtained before pregnancy. These receptors were collected from a female donor with multiple sclerosis, enrolled in a pregnancy study. The CDR3 runs from the conserved cysteine through the conserved F or W. Each record gives: clone size, V gene, J gene, D gene, CDR3 DNA, CDR3 protein. The D gene is left open where the match is weak. Size is omitted from some rows. Given values are once, few, many or a class for expanded clones.

-	TRBV30	TRBJ2-2	-	TGTGCCTGGAGTCGAGGTGTCACCGGGGAGCTGTTTTTT	CAWSRGVTGELFF
-	TRBV6-1	TRBJ2-1	TRBD2	TGTGCCAGCAAAGGGACTAGCGGGAGAAGTAGAGAGCAGTTCTTC	CASKGTSGRSREQFF
few	TRBV30	TRBJ1-1	-	TGTGCCTGGAGTAGGACAGCAAACACTGAAGCTTTCTTT	CAWSRTANTEAFF
once	TRBV7-6	TRBJ2-2	TRBD2	TGTGCCAGCAGCTCTAGCGGAGGGGTAACCGGGGAGCTGTTTTTT	CASSSSGGVTGELFF
-	TRBV7-9	TRBJ1-2	-	TGTGCCAGCAGCCCGCTTACTGCGGGGGGCTACACCTTC	CASSPLTAGGYTF
-	TRBV5-8	TRBJ1-2	TRBD1	TGTGCCAGCAGCTTGGGACAGGGGATCTCTAAAGGCTACACCTTC	CASSLGQGISKGYTF
-	TRBV7-6	TRBJ2-5	-	TGTGCCAGCAGCCCGGGGTCTCGAGAGACCCAGTACTTC	CASSPGSRETQYF
-	TRBV4-2	TRBJ1-5	-	TGTGCCAGCAGCCAAGAATCAGGGAGGAATCAGCCCCAGCATTTT	CASSQESGRNQPQHF
-	TRBV9	TRBJ2-5	TRBD1	TGTGCCAGCAGCGAGGGACAGGGTAACTCCCCGGGGACCCAGTACTTC	CASSEGQGNSPGTQYF
-	TRBV18	TRBJ1-5	-	TGTGCCAGCTCGGCGGGCCCCGCATATGGCAATCAGCCCCAGCATTTT	CASSAGPAYGNQPQHF
-	TRBV7-2	TRBJ2-2	TRBD2	TGTGCCAGCAGCTTTGACTCTCCTAGCGGGGCGAAGGAGCTGTTTTTT	CASSFDSPSGAKELFF